Sequencing of this TCR beta chain was carried out in a study of T cell changes during pregnancy in multiple sclerosis. The method was immunoSEQ multiplex PCR; TCRdb's version includes in-frame clones alone and lacks a portion of them. The sample includes just over 55,000 clones, about 91% of them seen just once. This clone was recorded only once. J was trimmed by 6 bases and V by 4 bases; bases with no gene match: 11. Germline V gene data show CDR1 as LNHDA and CDR2 as SQIVND (reference sequence). The CDR3 extends over 16 amino acids. The source material was peripheral blood, sampled after pregnancy. The chain uses TRBV19 and TRBJ2-1; 8 positions agree with TRBD1. The receptor was derived from a female donor in good health, enrolled as a control in a pregnancy study. The CDR3 spells CASSTPSGGRGNEQFF. The CDR3 nucleotides are TGTGCCAGTAGTACCCCCTCAGGGGGCAGGGGCAATGAGCAGTTCTTC.